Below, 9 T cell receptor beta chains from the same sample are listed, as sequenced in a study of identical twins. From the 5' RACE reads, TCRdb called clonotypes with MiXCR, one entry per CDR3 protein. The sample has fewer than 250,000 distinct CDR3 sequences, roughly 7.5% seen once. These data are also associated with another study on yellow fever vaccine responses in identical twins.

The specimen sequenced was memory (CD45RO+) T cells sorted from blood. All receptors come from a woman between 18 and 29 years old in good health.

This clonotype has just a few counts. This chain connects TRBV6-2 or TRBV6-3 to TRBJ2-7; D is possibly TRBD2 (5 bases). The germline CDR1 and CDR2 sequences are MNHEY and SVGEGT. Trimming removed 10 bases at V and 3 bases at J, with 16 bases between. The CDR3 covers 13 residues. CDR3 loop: CATSGGLLYEQYF. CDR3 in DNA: TGTGCCACCTCCGGAGGTCTTCTCTACGAGCAGTACTTC.

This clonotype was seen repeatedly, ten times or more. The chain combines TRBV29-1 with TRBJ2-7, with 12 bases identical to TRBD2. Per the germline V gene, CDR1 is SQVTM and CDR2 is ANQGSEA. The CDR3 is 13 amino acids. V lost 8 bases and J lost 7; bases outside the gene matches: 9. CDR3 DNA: TGCAGCATCGGGTTACTAGCGGGAGGTGAGCAGTACTTC. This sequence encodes CSIGLLAGGEQYF.

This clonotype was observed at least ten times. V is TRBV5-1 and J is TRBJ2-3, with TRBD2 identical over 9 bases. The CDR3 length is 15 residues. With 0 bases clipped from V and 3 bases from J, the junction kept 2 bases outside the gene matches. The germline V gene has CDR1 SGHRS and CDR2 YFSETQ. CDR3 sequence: CASSLVGLATDTQYF. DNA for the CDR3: TGCGCCAGCAGCTTGGTCGGACTAGCGACAGATACGCAGTATTTT.

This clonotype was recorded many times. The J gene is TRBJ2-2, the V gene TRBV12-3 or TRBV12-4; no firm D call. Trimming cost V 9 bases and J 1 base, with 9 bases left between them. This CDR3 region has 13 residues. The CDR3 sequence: CASRKVNTGELFF. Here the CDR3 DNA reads TGTGCCAGTAGGAAAGTGAACACCGGGGAGCTGTTTTTT.

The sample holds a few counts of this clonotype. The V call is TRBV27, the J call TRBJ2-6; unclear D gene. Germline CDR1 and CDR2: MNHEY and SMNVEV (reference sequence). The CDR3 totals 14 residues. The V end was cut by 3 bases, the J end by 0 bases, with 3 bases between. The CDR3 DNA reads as TGTGCCAGCAGTTTCCTCTCTGGGGCCAACGTCCTGACTTTC. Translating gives CASSFLSGANVLTF.

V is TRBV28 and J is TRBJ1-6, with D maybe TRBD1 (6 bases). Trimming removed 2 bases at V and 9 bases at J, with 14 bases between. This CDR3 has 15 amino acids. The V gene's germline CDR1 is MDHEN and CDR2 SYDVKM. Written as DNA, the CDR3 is TGTGCCAGCAGTTTAGACAGGTCCTGGGCTTCACCCCTCCACTTT. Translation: CASSLDRSWASPLHF.

This CDR3 is CASSQGGTSGRRVQYF. The DNA for the CDR3 is TGCGCCAGCAGCCAGGGTGGGACTAGCGGGAGAAGGGTGCAGTACTTC. The J gene is TRBJ2-7, the V gene TRBV4-3, with 14 positions matching TRBD2. This CDR3 spans 16 amino acids. In germline, CDR1 is LGHNA, CDR2 YSLEER. V was clipped by 3 bases and J by 9 bases; unmatched bases: 10.

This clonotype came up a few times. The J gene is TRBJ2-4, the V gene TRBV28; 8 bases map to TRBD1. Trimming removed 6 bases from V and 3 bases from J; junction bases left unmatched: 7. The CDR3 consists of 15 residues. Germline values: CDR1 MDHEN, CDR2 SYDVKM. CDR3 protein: CASRYTGTGKNIQYF. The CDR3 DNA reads TGTGCCAGCAGATATACCGGGACAGGCAAAAACATTCAGTACTTC.

The CDR3 spells CASSLGLLCWAQYF. CDR3 coding DNA: TGTGCCAGCAGCTTGGGACTCCTATGCTGGGCGCAGTATTTT. V gene TRBV5-6 combines with J gene TRBJ2-3; D not certain. Deletions cut 0 bases from V and 10 bases from J, with 15 bases between. CDR3 size: 14 residues. Germline CDR1 is SGHDT and CDR2 is YYEEEE.